This T cell receptor (beta chain) was recovered during a study of cytomegalovirus exposure and HLA in healthy donors. The study's findings and limits: Researchers had no immune exposure information except CMV serostatus available. In an earlier analysis, about 87% or about 30%: the productive usage of most TCR beta V segments.

PCR amplification relied on 60 Vbeta primers (plus 13 Jbeta primers). Only in-frame clones appear in the TCRdb table, and some are missing; sequencing was by immunoSEQ multiplex PCR. This table has about 120,000 clones, less than 80% appearing once. Germline V gene lookup returns CDR1 MNHEY and CDR2 SVGAGI. The CDR3 is 11 amino acids. V shed 6 bases and J shed 10 bases, with 12 bases lying between them. Comment on this clone: Its antigen is not identified.

This clonotype originated in a woman aged 40 to 50 in good health and CMV-seropositive. Sequencing used PBMCs. The J gene is TRBJ1-1, the V gene TRBV6-5; no clear D gene. CDR3 protein: CASRTEIGAFF. Written as DNA, the CDR3 is TGTGCCAGCAGGACGGAGATCGGAGCTTTCTTT.